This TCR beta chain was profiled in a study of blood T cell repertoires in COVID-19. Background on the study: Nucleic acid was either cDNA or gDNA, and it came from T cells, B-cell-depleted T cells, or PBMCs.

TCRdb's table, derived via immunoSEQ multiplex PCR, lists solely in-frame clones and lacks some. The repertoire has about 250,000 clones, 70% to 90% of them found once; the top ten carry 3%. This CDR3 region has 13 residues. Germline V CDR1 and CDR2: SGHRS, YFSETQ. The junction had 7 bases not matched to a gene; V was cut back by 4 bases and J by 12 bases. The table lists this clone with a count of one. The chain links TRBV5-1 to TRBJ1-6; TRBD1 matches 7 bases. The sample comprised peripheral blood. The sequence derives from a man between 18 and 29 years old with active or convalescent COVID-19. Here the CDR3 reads CASSARDSGPLHF. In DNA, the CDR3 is TGCGCCAGCAGCGCGAGGGACAGCGGACCCCTCCACTTT.